This T cell receptor (beta chain) came from a study of lymphopenia after photon versus proton radiotherapy (dated by TCRdb to the late 2010s). In the study overall: Photon and proton radiation therapy were compared by the study for their immunological effects in patients with gastrointestinal tumors who developed high-grade lymphopenia. The study aimed to characterize how the two radiation modalities differ in their impact on the immune system. A cohort of some 20 patients with gastrointestinal tumors who received either photon or proton therapy and subsequently developed lymphopenia was included. The research as a whole found: After the lymphocyte count nadir, photon-treated repertoires showed oligoclonal expansion, especially of CD8+ Temra cells, which drove the drop in diversity. During treatment, patients who received photon therapy lost naive T cells and TCR diversity and gained effector/memory populations, whereas patients who received proton therapy remained relatively stable. The authors looked at the survival association only in patients who died, and they framed better survival with proton therapy as a possibility rather than a demonstrated result. Across the cohort, among patients who died, a greater drop in TCR diversity after the nadir was inversely correlated with overall survival time.

The library was obtained by the immunoSEQ multiplex PCR assay. Deep sequencing of rearranged TCR beta loci, alongside multiparametric flow cytometry, was used to profile T cell repertoires. What TCRdb holds here is the immuneACCESS table cut down to in-frame rearrangements. Part of the clones is not present; checked against another copy, under half of the missing clones reflect an unresolved V gene, and the others are unexplained. The sample table holds approximately 66,000 clones, of which around 85% were seen once. The ten largest account for roughly 2.3% of the sample. Remarks on this clone: Its antigen is unknown. Base-call qualities are not available, and no considerably larger clone is one nucleotide away.

V lost 1 base and J lost 5 bases; the stretch between them is 13 bases long. Looking up the germline V gene (reference sequence) yields CDR1 SGHKS and CDR2 YYEKEE. From its cysteine to its phenylalanine, the CDR3 spans 15 amino acids. This entry keeps only the CDR3 DNA: 45 bases, framed from base 1. The rearrangement joined TRBV5-5 to TRBJ1-5; there is no confident call for the D gene. This TCR derives from a man aged 35-49 years with gastric cancer. Sample: peripheral blood, taken from a patient treated with photon-based radiotherapy. The nucleotide sequence reads TGTGCCAGCAGCTTGAATCCCGGGAGCCATCAGCCCCAGCATTTT. Its translation reads: CASSLNPGSHQPQHF.